These T cell receptor beta chains were read from a single sample in a study of cytomegalovirus exposure and HLA in healthy donors. Clones were read by immunoSEQ multiplex PCR, and TCRdb kept only the in-frame ones, dropping some. Of 100,000 to 150,000 clones detected, more than 80% appear once; the ten largest clones hold 7% to 9.5%. What was sequenced was PBMCs. Receptors originate from a man aged 25 to 40 in good health and CMV-seropositive. Both conserved end residues are part of each CDR3. The D gene is left open where the match is weak. Clone sizes are given selectively: once, few, many, or a class where the clone is expanded.

TRBV19,.,TRBJ2-2,.,CASCQTNTGELFF,TGTGCCAGTTGTCAAACGAACACCGGGGAGCTGTTTTTT
TRBV9,.,TRBJ2-2,TRBD2,CASSPGTSAGELFF,TGTGCCAGCAGCCCCGGGACTAGCGCCGGGGAGCTGTTTTTT
TRBV5-1,.,TRBJ2-3,.,CASSLEFMDYGAGRDTQYF,TGCGCCAGCAGCTTGGAGTTTATGGACTACGGAGCCGGACGAGATACGCAGTATTTT
TRBV5-6,.,TRBJ1-1,TRBD1,CASSGTGPAFF,TGTGCCAGCAGCGGGACAGGGCCAGCTTTCTTT
TRBV2,.,TRBJ2-1,TRBD2,CASSTSGGADEQFF,TGTGCCAGCTCAACTAGCGGGGGGGCGGATGAGCAGTTCTTC
TRBV30,.,TRBJ1-2,.,CAWSPTGKDKDGYTF,TGTGCCTGGAGTCCAACAGGGAAAGATAAGGATGGCTACACCTTC
TRBV29-1,.,TRBJ1-5,.,CSVRDPGNQPQHF,TGCAGCGTTCGGGATCCCGGGAATCAGCCCCAGCATTTT
TRBV6-6,.,TRBJ2-2,TRBD2,CASSHRSGGASGELFF,TGTGCCAGCAGCCACCGTAGCGGGGGGGCCAGCGGGGAGCTGTTTTTT
TRBV2,.,TRBJ2-7,TRBD1,CASSFPRDRNSYEQYF,TGTGCCAGCAGTTTTCCCCGGGACAGAAACTCCTACGAGCAGTACTTC
TRBV21-1,.,TRBJ2-7,.,CAPRTSVGPEQYF,TGTGCCCCCCGAACTAGCGTTGGGCCCGAGCAGTACTTC
TRBV4-1,.,TRBJ2-2,.,CASSQGEGARPSVTGELFF,TGCGCCAGCAGCCAAGGAGAAGGGGCGCGACCCTCCGTCACCGGGGAGCTGTTTTTT
TRBV28,few,TRBJ2-3,TRBD1,CASGPSQGSSADTQYF,TGTGCCAGCGGGCCCTCACAGGGGAGTAGCGCAGATACGCAGTATTTT
TRBV7-8,.,TRBJ1-5,TRBD1,CASSLVDLGWGQGNQPQHF,TGTGCCAGCAGCTTAGTCGATTTGGGGTGGGGACAGGGCAATCAGCCCCAGCATTTT
TRBV27,.,TRBJ1-5,TRBD1,CASSLPRTGGQPQHF,TGTGCCAGCAGTTTACCCCGGACAGGGGGTCAGCCCCAGCATTTT
TRBV5-1,.,TRBJ1-1,.,CASSVGASEAFF,TGCGCCAGCAGCGTGGGGGCTTCGGAAGCTTTCTTT
TRBV7-9,.,TRBJ2-2,.,CASSRTPPTGTGELFF,TGTGCCAGCAGCCGGACGCCACCCACGGGGACCGGGGAGCTGTTTTTT
TRBV5-4,.,TRBJ2-1,TRBD2,CASSFNPSGGADEQFF,TGTGCCAGCAGCTTTAACCCGAGCGGGGGGGCGGATGAGCAGTTCTTC
TRBV7-3,.,TRBJ2-3,TRBD1,CASSFQGERDTQYF,TGTGCCAGCAGCTTCCAGGGGGAACGGGATACGCAGTATTTT
TRBV7-6,.,TRBJ2-1,.,CASSKGGRSYNEQFF,TGTGCCAGCAGCAAGGGGGGGCGCTCCTACAATGAGCAGTTCTTC
TRBV6-1,.,TRBJ1-4,.,CASIPLPGAAEKLFF,TGTGCCAGCATTCCCCTCCCTGGGGCAGCAGAAAAACTGTTTTTT
TRBV18,.,TRBJ1-2,.,CASSPRQGSYGYTF,TGTGCCAGCTCACCAAGGCAGGGAAGCTATGGCTACACCTTC
TRBV6-5,.,TRBJ2-5,TRBD1,CASSSAGTGGIETQYF,TGTGCCAGCAGTTCCGCAGGGACAGGGGGCATCGAGACCCAGTACTTC
TRBV4-1,.,TRBJ2-1,.,CASSQAGSSYNEQFF,TGCGCCAGCAGCCAAGCTGGGAGCTCCTACAATGAGCAGTTCTTC
TRBV7-8,.,TRBJ1-1,.,CASSFRGGNTEAFF,TGTGCCAGCAGCTTTAGGGGGGGGAACACTGAAGCTTTCTTT
TRBV29-1,.,TRBJ1-5,.,CSVDTGNGNRPQHF,TGCAGCGTTGATACAGGGAATGGCAATCGGCCCCAGCATTTT
TRBV2,.,TRBJ2-4,.,CASRDWTKDIQYF,TGTGCCAGCAGGGATTGGACTAAGGACATTCAGTACTTC
TRBV5-1,.,TRBJ1-3,TRBD1,CASSPGGDTIYF,TGCGCCAGCAGCCCAGGGGGAGACACCATATATTTT
TRBV7-2,.,TRBJ1-2,TRBD1,CASSYSGTGDGYTF,TGTGCCAGCAGCTACTCCGGGACAGGGGACGGCTACACCTTC
TRBV10-3,.,TRBJ1-1,.,CAIRGATEAFF,TGTGCCATCAGAGGGGCCACTGAAGCTTTCTTT
TRBV11-2,.,TRBJ2-7,TRBD1,CASSLDSGQAYEQYF,TGTGCCAGCAGCTTAGACTCCGGACAGGCCTACGAGCAGTACTTC
TRBV4-1,.,TRBJ2-2,TRBD1,CASSGTGGSGELFF,TGCGCCAGCAGCGGGACAGGGGGTTCCGGGGAGCTGTTTTTT
TRBV11-3,.,TRBJ1-1,.,CASSLVRASEAFF,TGTGCCAGCAGCTTAGTCAGGGCGTCTGAAGCTTTCTTT
TRBV7-3,.,TRBJ2-5,TRBD1,CASSLEGAWKETQYF,TGTGCCAGCAGCTTAGAGGGGGCCTGGAAAGAGACCCAGTACTTC
TRBV7-9,.,TRBJ1-2,TRBD1,CASSVGTGQNYGYTF,TGTGCCAGCAGCGTTGGGACAGGGCAAAACTATGGCTACACCTTC
TRBV21-1,.,TRBJ1-6,.,CASSKGGHGTCSPLHF,TGTGCCAGCAGCAAAGGGGGACACGGGACATGTTCACCCCTCCACTTT
TRBV4-1,.,TRBJ1-5,TRBD1,CASSQRGHSNQPQHF,TGCGCCAGCAGCCAGAGGGGGCACAGCAATCAGCCCCAGCATTTT
TRBV11-2,few,TRBJ1-2,TRBD1,CASSLSQGVIGYTF,TGTGCCAGCAGCTTATCACAGGGGGTAATTGGCTACACCTTC
TRBV27,.,TRBJ1-2,TRBD1,CASSQGQIYGYTF,TGTGCCAGCAGTCAGGGACAGATCTATGGCTACACCTTC
TRBV7-8,.,TRBJ1-1,.,CASRGTGGENTEAFF,TGTGCCAGCAGGGGTACCGGCGGGGAGAACACTGAAGCTTTCTTT
TRBV19,.,TRBJ1-2,TRBD1,CASSIRQGAPGYTF,TGTGCCAGTAGTATAAGACAGGGGGCTCCTGGCTACACCTTC
TRBV18,.,TRBJ1-2,TRBD1,CASSPSTPATGLYGYTF,TGTGCCAGCTCACCTTCGACTCCCGCGACAGGGCTTTATGGCTACACCTTC
TRBV5-1,.,TRBJ1-3,.,CASRDTGVSGNTIYF,TGCGCCAGCAGGGATACAGGCGTCTCTGGAAACACCATATATTTT
TRBV5-1,.,TRBJ2-7,TRBD1,CASSLRTGSVQYF,TGCGCCAGCTCGCTTAGGACAGGCTCTGTGCAGTACTTC
TRBV6-1,.,TRBJ1-2,.,CASSEVSDKPGYTF,TGTGCCAGCAGCGAGGTCTCGGACAAGCCTGGCTACACCTTC
TRBV9,.,TRBJ2-5,TRBD1,CASSGGQGTETRYF,TGTGCCAGCAGCGGTGGACAGGGAACGGAGACCCGGTACTTC
TRBV6-1,few,TRBJ2-7,TRBD1,CASSPRTGANEQYF,TGTGCCAGCAGTCCGAGGACAGGGGCTAACGAGCAGTACTTC
TRBV9,.,TRBJ1-1,.,CASSVDSSNTEAFF,TGTGCCAGCAGCGTGGACAGTTCGAACACTGAAGCTTTCTTT
TRBV25-1,.,TRBJ1-4,TRBD1,CASSGTGGNEKLFF,TGTGCCAGCAGTGGGACAGGGGGTAACGAAAAACTGTTTTTT
TRBV5-1,.,TRBJ1-1,.,CASRVGGKNTEAFF,TGCGCCAGCAGGGTCGGGGGAAAGAACACTGAAGCTTTCTTT